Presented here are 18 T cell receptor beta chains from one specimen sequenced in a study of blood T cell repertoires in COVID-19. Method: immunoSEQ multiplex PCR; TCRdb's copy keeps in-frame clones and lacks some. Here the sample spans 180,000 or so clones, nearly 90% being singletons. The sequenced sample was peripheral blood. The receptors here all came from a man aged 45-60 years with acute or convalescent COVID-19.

CDR3 coding DNA: TGTGCCAGCAGCTTAGTTTCAGCGGGGGGCGGCCCCGGGGAGCTGTTTTTT. Encoded protein: CASSLVSAGGGPGELFF. The rearrangement links TRBV7-3 to TRBJ2-2, with 9 bases lining up with TRBD2. J was trimmed by 6 bases and V by 2 bases; bases with no gene match: 10. Germline V gene lookup returns CDR1 SGHTA and CDR2 FQGTGA. The CDR3 extends over 17 amino acids.

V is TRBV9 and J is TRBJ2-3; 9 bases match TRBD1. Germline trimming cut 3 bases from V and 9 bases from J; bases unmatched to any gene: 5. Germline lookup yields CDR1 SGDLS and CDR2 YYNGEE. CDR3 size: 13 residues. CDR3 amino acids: CASSEGQGNTQYF. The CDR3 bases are TGTGCCAGCAGCGAAGGACAGGGGAACACGCAGTATTTT.

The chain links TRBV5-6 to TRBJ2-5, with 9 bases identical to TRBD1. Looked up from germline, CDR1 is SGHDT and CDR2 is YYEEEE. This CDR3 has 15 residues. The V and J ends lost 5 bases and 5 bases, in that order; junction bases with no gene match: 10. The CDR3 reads CASRLWDREWETQYF. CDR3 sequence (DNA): TGTGCCAGCAGGCTGTGGGACAGGGAATGGGAGACCCAGTACTTC. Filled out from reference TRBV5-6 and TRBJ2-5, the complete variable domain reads DAGVTQSPTHLIKTRGQQVTLRCSPKSGHDTVSWYQQALGQGPQFIFQYYEEEERQRGNFPDRFSGHQFPNYSSELNVNALLLGDSALYLCASRLWDREWETQYFGPGTRLLVL.

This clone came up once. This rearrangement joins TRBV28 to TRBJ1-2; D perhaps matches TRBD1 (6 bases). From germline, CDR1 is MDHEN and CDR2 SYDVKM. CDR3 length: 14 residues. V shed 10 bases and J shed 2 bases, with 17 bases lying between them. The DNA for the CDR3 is TGTGCCACAATCCGGGGGGCGTCAAACTATGGCTACACCTTC. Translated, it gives CATIRGASNYGYTF.

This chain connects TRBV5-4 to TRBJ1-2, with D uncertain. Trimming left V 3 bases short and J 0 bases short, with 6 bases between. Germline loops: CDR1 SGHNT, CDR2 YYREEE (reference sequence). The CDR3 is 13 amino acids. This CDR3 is CASSSLANYGYTF. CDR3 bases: TGTGCCAGCAGCTCCCTCGCTAACTATGGCTACACCTTC.

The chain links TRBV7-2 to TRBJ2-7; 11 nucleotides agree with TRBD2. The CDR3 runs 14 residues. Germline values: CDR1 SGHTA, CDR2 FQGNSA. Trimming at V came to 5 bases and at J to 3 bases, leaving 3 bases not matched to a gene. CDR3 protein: CASSATSGSYEQYF. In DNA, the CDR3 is TGTGCCAGCAGCGCCACTAGCGGGAGCTACGAGCAGTACTTC.

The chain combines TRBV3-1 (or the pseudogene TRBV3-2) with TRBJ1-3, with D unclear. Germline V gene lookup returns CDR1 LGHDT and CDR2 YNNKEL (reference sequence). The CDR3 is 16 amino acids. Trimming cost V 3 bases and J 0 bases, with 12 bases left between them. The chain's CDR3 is CASSHGRMSSGNTIYF. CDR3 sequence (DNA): TGTGCCAGCAGCCACGGCAGGATGAGCTCTGGAAACACCATATATTTT.

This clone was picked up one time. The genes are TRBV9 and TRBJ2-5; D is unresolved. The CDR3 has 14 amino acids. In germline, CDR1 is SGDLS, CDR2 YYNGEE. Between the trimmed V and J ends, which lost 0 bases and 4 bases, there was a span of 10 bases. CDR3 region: CASSVGPSAETQYF. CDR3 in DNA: TGTGCCAGCAGCGTAGGCCCCAGCGCAGAGACCCAGTACTTC.

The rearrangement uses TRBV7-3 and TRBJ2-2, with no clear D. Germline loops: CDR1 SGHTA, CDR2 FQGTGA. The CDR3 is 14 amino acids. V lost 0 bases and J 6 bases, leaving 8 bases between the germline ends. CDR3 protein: CASSLTTSAGELFF. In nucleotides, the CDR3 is TGTGCCAGCAGCTTAACGACAAGTGCCGGGGAGCTGTTTTTT.

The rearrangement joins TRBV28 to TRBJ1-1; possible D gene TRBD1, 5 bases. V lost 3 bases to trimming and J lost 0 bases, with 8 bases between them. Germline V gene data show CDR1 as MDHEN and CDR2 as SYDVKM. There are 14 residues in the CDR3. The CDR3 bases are TGTGCCAGCAGTTTGGACATTCTGAACACTGAAGCTTTCTTT. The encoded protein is CASSLDILNTEAFF.

The CDR3 sequence: CASSIDRGRNNEQFF. The CDR3 DNA sequence: TGTGCCAGTAGTATAGATCGCGGGAGGAACAATGAGCAGTTCTTC. The chain links TRBV19 to TRBJ2-1; 8 bases agree with TRBD2. The V and J ends lost 0 bases and 5 bases, in that order; junction bases with no gene match: 3. CDR1 and CDR2 (germline): LNHDA, SQIVND (reference sequence). The CDR3 loop spans 15 amino acids.

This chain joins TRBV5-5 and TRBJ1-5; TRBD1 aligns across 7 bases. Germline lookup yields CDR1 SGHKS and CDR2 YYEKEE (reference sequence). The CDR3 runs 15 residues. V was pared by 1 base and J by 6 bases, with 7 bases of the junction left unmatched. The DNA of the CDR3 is TGTGCCAGCAGCTTGTCAGGGGGAAGAAGTCAGCCCCAGCATTTT. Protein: CASSLSGGRSQPQHF.

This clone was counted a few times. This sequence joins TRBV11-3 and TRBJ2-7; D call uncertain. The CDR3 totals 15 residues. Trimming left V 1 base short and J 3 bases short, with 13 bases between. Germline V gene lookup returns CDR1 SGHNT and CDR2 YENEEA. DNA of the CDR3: TGTGCCAGCAGCTTAGTCCTGGCACGTTGCTACGAGCAGTACGTC. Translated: CASSLVLARCYEQYV.

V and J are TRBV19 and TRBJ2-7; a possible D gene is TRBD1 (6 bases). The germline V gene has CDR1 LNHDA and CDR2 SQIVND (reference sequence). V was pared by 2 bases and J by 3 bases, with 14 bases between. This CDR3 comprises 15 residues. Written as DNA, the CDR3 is TGTGCCAGTAGTATAATCAGGGGACAAGGCTACGAGCAGTACTTC. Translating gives CASSIIRGQGYEQYF. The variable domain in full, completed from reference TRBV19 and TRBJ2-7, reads DGGITQSPKYLFRKEGQNVTLSCEQNLNHDAMYWYRQDPGQGLRLIYYSQIVNDFQKGDIAEGYSVSREKKESFPLTVTSAQKNPTAFYLCASSIIRGQGYEQYFGPGTRLTVT.

In DNA form, the CDR3 reads TGTGCCAGCAGCCTATACAGGGGGCCGACAGATACGCAGTATTTT. Translation: CASSLYRGPTDTQYF. The chain has TRBV3-1 (or the pseudogene TRBV3-2) and TRBJ2-3; 9 nucleotides align to TRBD1. Germline CDR1 LGHDT, CDR2 YNNKEL (reference sequence). The CDR3 extends over 15 amino acids. The V segment lost 4 bases and the J segment 3 bases; nucleotides outside the gene matches: 5.

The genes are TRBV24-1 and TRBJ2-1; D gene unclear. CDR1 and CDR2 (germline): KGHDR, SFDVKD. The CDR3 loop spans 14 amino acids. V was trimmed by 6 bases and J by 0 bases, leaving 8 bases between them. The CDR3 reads CATSKESSYNEQFF. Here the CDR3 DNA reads TGTGCCACCAGTAAGGAGAGCTCCTACAATGAGCAGTTCTTC.

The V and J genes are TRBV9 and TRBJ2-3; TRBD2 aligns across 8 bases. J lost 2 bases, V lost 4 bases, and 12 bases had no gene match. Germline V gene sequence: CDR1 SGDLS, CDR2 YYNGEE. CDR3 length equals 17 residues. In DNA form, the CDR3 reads TGTGCCAGCAGCCGATCGGGCGGGGGGTCTAACACAGATACGCAGTATTTT. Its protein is CASSRSGGGSNTDTQYF. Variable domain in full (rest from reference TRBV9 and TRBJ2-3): DSGVTQTPKHLITATGQRVTLRCSPRSGDLSVYWYQQSLDQGLQFLIQYYNGEERAKGNILERFSAQQFPDLHSELNLSSLELGDSALYFCASSRSGGGSNTDTQYFGPGTRLTVL.

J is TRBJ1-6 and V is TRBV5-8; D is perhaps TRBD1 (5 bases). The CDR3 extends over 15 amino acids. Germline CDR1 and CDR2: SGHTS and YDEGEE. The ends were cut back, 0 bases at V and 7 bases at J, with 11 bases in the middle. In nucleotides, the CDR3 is TGTGCCAGCAGCTTGGGCAGGGAGGGAAATTCACCCCTCCACTTT. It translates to CASSLGREGNSPLHF.